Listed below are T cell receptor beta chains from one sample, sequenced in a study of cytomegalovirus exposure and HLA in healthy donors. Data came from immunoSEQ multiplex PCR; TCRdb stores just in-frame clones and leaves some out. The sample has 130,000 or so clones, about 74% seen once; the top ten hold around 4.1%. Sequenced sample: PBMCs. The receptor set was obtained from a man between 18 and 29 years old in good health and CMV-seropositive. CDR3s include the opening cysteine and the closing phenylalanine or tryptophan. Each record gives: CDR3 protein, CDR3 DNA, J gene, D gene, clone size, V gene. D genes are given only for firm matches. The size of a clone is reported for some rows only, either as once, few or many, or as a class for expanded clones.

CDR3aa: CASRREGYTGELFF
CDR3nt: TGTGCCAGCCGACGGGAGGGGTACACCGGGGAGCTGTTTTTT
j_gene: TRBJ2-2
d_gene: TRBD2
abundance: -
v_gene: TRBV6-5

CDR3aa: CASSAGTGLVTGELFF
CDR3nt: TGTGCCAGCAGCGCCGGGACAGGCTTAGTGACCGGGGAGCTGTTTTTT
j_gene: TRBJ2-2
d_gene: TRBD1
abundance: once
v_gene: TRBV5-6

CDR3aa: CASSTKAPGDTEAFF
CDR3nt: TGTGCCAGCTCAACAAAAGCGCCGGGGGACACTGAAGCTTTCTTT
j_gene: TRBJ1-1
d_gene: -
abundance: few
v_gene: TRBV18

CDR3aa: CASSSGGGSDQPQHF
CDR3nt: TGTGCCAGCAGCTCCGGGGGGGGGAGCGATCAGCCCCAGCATTTT
j_gene: TRBJ1-5
d_gene: -
abundance: -
v_gene: TRBV4-2

CDR3aa: CSVEKAARGTEAFF
CDR3nt: TGCAGCGTTGAAAAGGCAGCCAGGGGCACTGAAGCTTTCTTT
j_gene: TRBJ1-1
d_gene: -
abundance: -
v_gene: TRBV29-1

CDR3aa: CASSLTGGNQPQHF
CDR3nt: TGTGCCAGCAGCTTAACTGGGGGGAATCAGCCCCAGCATTTT
j_gene: TRBJ1-5
d_gene: -
abundance: -
v_gene: TRBV7-3

CDR3aa: CASTSFYGTYEQYF
CDR3nt: TGTGCCAGTACCAGTTTTTACGGGACCTACGAGCAGTACTTC
j_gene: TRBJ2-7
d_gene: -
abundance: once
v_gene: TRBV19

CDR3aa: CASSLAPGDRYEQYF
CDR3nt: TGTGCCAGCAGCTTGGCACCTGGAGACCGCTACGAGCAGTACTTC
j_gene: TRBJ2-7
d_gene: -
abundance: few
v_gene: TRBV5-4

CDR3aa: CASSYSGGLASDTQYF
CDR3nt: TGTGCCAGCAGTTACTCGGGGGGACTAGCGTCAGATACGCAGTATTTT
j_gene: TRBJ2-3
d_gene: TRBD2
abundance: -
v_gene: TRBV6-5

CDR3aa: CASSPTGSNTEAFF
CDR3nt: TGTGCCAGCAGCCCGACAGGGTCCAACACTGAAGCTTTCTTT
j_gene: TRBJ1-1
d_gene: TRBD1
abundance: -
v_gene: TRBV7-2

CDR3aa: CASRGDNSYEQYF
CDR3nt: TGTGCCAGCAGGGGAGACAACTCCTACGAGCAGTACTTC
j_gene: TRBJ2-7
d_gene: -
abundance: few
v_gene: TRBV6-5

CDR3aa: CATSTRTGPYEQYF
CDR3nt: TGTGCCACCAGCACCCGGACAGGGCCCTACGAGCAGTACTTC
j_gene: TRBJ2-7
d_gene: TRBD1
abundance: -
v_gene: TRBV15

CDR3aa: CASSSSSVPQETQYF
CDR3nt: TGTGCCAGCAGTTCCTCTAGCGTTCCTCAAGAGACCCAGTACTTC
j_gene: TRBJ2-5
d_gene: -
abundance: once
v_gene: TRBV6-5

CDR3aa: CATSFTGGQGTEAFF
CDR3nt: TGTGCCACCAGCTTTACCGGAGGACAGGGGACTGAAGCTTTCTTT
j_gene: TRBJ1-1
d_gene: TRBD1
abundance: -
v_gene: TRBV15

CDR3aa: CASSLVAVTINQPQHF
CDR3nt: TGCGCCAGCAGCTTGGTGGCGGTCACAATCAATCAGCCCCAGCATTTT
j_gene: TRBJ1-5
d_gene: -
abundance: -
v_gene: TRBV5-1

CDR3aa: CASSLAGEAGNTIYF
CDR3nt: TGCGCCAGCAGCTTGGCTGGGGAGGCTGGAAACACCATATATTTT
j_gene: TRBJ1-3
d_gene: -
abundance: -
v_gene: TRBV5-1

CDR3aa: CASSDRDRTYGYTF
CDR3nt: TGTGCCAGCAGCGACCGGGACAGGACCTATGGCTACACCTTC
j_gene: TRBJ1-2
d_gene: TRBD1
abundance: -
v_gene: TRBV5-4

CDR3aa: CASRPTGPEGYTF
CDR3nt: TGTGCCAGTAGGCCGACAGGCCCGGAGGGCTACACCTTC
j_gene: TRBJ1-2
d_gene: -
abundance: -
v_gene: TRBV19

CDR3aa: CASSENRVNTEAFF
CDR3nt: TGTGCCAGCAGTGAAAACCGAGTAAACACTGAAGCTTTCTTT
j_gene: TRBJ1-1
d_gene: -
abundance: -
v_gene: TRBV2

CDR3aa: CSVGKRAGTGELFF
CDR3nt: TGCAGCGTGGGGAAGCGGGCAGGGACCGGGGAGCTGTTTTTT
j_gene: TRBJ2-2
d_gene: -
abundance: once
v_gene: TRBV29-1

CDR3aa: CASSTAGPGVYGYTF
CDR3nt: TGTGCCAGCAGCACCGCAGGGCCCGGCGTCTATGGCTACACCTTC
j_gene: TRBJ1-2
d_gene: -
abundance: -
v_gene: TRBV7-2

CDR3aa: CASTSGNTIYF
CDR3nt: TGTGCCAGCACTTCTGGAAACACCATATATTTT
j_gene: TRBJ1-3
d_gene: -
abundance: -
v_gene: TRBV6-5

CDR3aa: CAWSARGDLLAAIYF
CDR3nt: TGTGCCTGGAGTGCTCGCGGGGACCTCTTGGCCGCCATATATTTT
j_gene: TRBJ1-3
d_gene: -
abundance: -
v_gene: TRBV30

CDR3aa: CASSPEQGREKLFF
CDR3nt: TGTGCCAGCAGTCCGGAACAGGGGAGGGAAAAACTGTTTTTT
j_gene: TRBJ1-4
d_gene: TRBD1
abundance: -
v_gene: TRBV6-5

CDR3aa: CASSLRTSGDYNEQFF
CDR3nt: TGCGCCAGCAGCTTGAGGACTAGCGGGGACTACAATGAGCAGTTCTTC
j_gene: TRBJ2-1
d_gene: TRBD2
abundance: -
v_gene: TRBV5-1

CDR3aa: CASSLRPGGLATYSYEQYF
CDR3nt: TGTGCCAGCAGCTTAAGACCCGGGGGACTAGCGACTTACTCCTACGAGCAGTACTTC
j_gene: TRBJ2-7
d_gene: TRBD2
abundance: -
v_gene: TRBV7-8

CDR3aa: CASSLVAHNYGYTF
CDR3nt: TGTGCCAGCAGTTTAGTGGCCCATAACTATGGCTACACCTTC
j_gene: TRBJ1-2
d_gene: -
abundance: -
v_gene: TRBV28

CDR3aa: CASSLSNTEAFF
CDR3nt: TGTGCCAGCAGCTTAAGCAACACTGAAGCTTTCTTT
j_gene: TRBJ1-1
d_gene: -
abundance: -
v_gene: TRBV7-8

CDR3aa: CASGNLADKNTEAFF
CDR3nt: TGTGCCAGCGGAAACTTAGCGGATAAGAACACTGAAGCTTTCTTT
j_gene: TRBJ1-1
d_gene: -
abundance: few
v_gene: TRBV21-1

CDR3aa: CASSSALGQHGYTF
CDR3nt: TGTGCCAGCAGCTCTGCCCTCGGACAACATGGCTACACCTTC
j_gene: TRBJ1-2
d_gene: -
abundance: -
v_gene: TRBV5-5

CDR3aa: CSGSPRDTQYF
CDR3nt: TGCAGTGGGAGCCCCCGGGATACGCAGTATTTT
j_gene: TRBJ2-3
d_gene: -
abundance: -
v_gene: TRBV20-1

CDR3aa: CASSSSDKRGTEAFF
CDR3nt: TGTGCCAGCAGCTCGTCGGATAAGCGGGGCACTGAAGCTTTCTTT
j_gene: TRBJ1-1
d_gene: -
abundance: -
v_gene: TRBV7-9

CDR3aa: CASSQKRHRGQGPSVDFSNQPQHF
CDR3nt: TGTGCCAGCAGCCAAAAAAGACACAGGGGACAGGGGCCTTCGGTCGATTTTAGCAATCAGCCCCAGCATTTT
j_gene: TRBJ1-5
d_gene: TRBD1
abundance: -
v_gene: TRBV4-2

CDR3aa: CASSLTGTNTEAFF
CDR3nt: TGTGCCAGCAGCTTAACAGGAACGAACACTGAAGCTTTCTTT
j_gene: TRBJ1-1
d_gene: -
abundance: once
v_gene: TRBV7-9

CDR3aa: CAISEFDGQLFYGYTF
CDR3nt: TGTGCCATCAGTGAGTTTGACGGACAGCTCTTCTATGGCTACACCTTC
j_gene: TRBJ1-2
d_gene: -
abundance: -
v_gene: TRBV10-3

CDR3aa: CASSATGTYEQYF
CDR3nt: TGTGCCAGCAGCGCGACAGGGACTTACGAGCAGTACTTC
j_gene: TRBJ2-7
d_gene: -
abundance: -
v_gene: TRBV5-4

CDR3aa: CAISRGQSYGYTF
CDR3nt: TGTGCCATCAGCCGGGGACAGTCCTATGGCTACACCTTC
j_gene: TRBJ1-2
d_gene: TRBD1
abundance: once
v_gene: TRBV10-3